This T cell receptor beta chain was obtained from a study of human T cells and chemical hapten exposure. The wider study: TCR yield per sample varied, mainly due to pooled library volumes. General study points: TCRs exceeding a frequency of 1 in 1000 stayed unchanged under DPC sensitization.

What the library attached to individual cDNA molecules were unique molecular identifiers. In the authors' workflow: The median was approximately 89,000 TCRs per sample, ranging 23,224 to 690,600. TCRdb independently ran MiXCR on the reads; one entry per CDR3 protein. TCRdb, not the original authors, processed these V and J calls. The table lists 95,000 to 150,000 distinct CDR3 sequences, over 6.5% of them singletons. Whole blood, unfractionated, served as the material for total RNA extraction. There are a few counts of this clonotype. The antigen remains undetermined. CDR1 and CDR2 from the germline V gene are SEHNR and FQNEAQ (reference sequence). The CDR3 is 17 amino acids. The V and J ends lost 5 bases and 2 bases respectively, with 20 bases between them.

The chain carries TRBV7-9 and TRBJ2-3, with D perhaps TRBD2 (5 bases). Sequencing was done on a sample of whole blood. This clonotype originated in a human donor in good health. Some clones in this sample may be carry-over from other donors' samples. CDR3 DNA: TGTGCCAGCAGCCTTTGGCCTAGCCGGAAACTCACAGATACGCAGTATTTT. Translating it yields CASSLWPSRKLTDTQYF.